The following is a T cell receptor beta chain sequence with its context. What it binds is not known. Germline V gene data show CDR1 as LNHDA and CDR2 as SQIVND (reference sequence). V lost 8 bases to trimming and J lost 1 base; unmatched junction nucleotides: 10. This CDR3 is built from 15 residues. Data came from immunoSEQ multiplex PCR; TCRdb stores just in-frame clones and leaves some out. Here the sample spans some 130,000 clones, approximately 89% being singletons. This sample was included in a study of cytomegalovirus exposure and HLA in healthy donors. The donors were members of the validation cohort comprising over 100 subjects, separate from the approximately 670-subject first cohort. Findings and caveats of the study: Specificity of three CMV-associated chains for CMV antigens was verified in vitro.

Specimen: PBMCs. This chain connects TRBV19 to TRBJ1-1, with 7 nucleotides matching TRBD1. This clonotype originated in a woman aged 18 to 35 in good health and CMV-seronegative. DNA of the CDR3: TGTGCCAGTCTCGTCCCGGGACAGCAGAACACTGAAGCTTTCTTT. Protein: CASLVPGQQNTEAFF. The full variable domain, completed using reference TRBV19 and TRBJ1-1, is DGGITQSPKYLFRKEGQNVTLSCEQNLNHDAMYWYRQDPGQGLRLIYYSQIVNDFQKGDIAEGYSVSREKKESFPLTVTSAQKNPTAFYLCASLVPGQQNTEAFFGQGTRLTVV.